What follows are 26 T cell receptor beta chains derived from one specimen sequenced in a study of cytomegalovirus exposure and HLA in healthy donors. Use of 60 Vbeta and 13 Jbeta primers characterized the PCR. The repertoire was sequenced with immunoSEQ multiplex PCR; TCRdb's copy has only in-frame clones and lacks some. Here the sample spans approximately 150,000 clones, roughly 79% being singletons. The sequencing sample was made of PBMCs. Every receptor here comes from a woman in her thirties or forties in good health and CMV-seronegative.

The chain combines TRBV29-1 with TRBJ1-6; possibly TRBD1 for D (5 bases). The CDR3 spans 19 residues. Looked up from germline, CDR1 is SQVTM and CDR2 is ANQGSEA. V lost 5 bases and J lost 0, with 23 bases in between. This chain's CDR3 is CSVPTAWQGSLSYNSPLHF. CDR3 coding DNA: TGCAGCGTTCCAACTGCATGGCAGGGTTCTCTCTCCTATAATTCACCCCTCCACTTT.

This chain's CDR3 is CASSIRGDRTEAFF. For the CDR3, the DNA is TGTGCCAGTAGTATACGGGGGGATAGGACTGAAGCTTTCTTT. V usage is TRBV19 and J usage is TRBJ1-1; D may be TRBD1 (5 bases). Between the trimmed V and J ends, which lost 2 bases and 5 bases, there was a span of 12 bases. The CDR3 extends over 14 amino acids. From germline, CDR1 is LNHDA and CDR2 SQIVND (reference sequence). The whole variable domain, filled in from reference TRBV19 and TRBJ1-1, reads DGGITQSPKYLFRKEGQNVTLSCEQNLNHDAMYWYRQDPGQGLRLIYYSQIVNDFQKGDIAEGYSVSREKKESFPLTVTSAQKNPTAFYLCASSIRGDRTEAFFGQGTRLTVV.

This clone was seen a single time. V and J are TRBV9 and TRBJ2-7, with 7 bases fitting TRBD1. Germline lookup yields CDR1 SGDLS and CDR2 YYNGEE. The V gene end was trimmed by 3 bases and the J gene end by 2 bases; junction bases not matched to a gene: 5. The CDR3 totals 14 residues. The CDR3 region has the DNA TGTGCCAGCAGCGCGGACAGGTGGACCTACGAGCAGTACTTC. Its translation: CASSADRWTYEQYF.

The rearrangement joins TRBV28 to TRBJ1-2; unclear D gene. The CDR3 totals 12 residues. The germline V gene encodes CDR1 MDHEN and CDR2 SYDVKM. The V end was cut by 4 bases, the J end by 5 bases, with 8 bases between. As DNA, the CDR3 is TGTGCCAGCAGTTGGTCTGAGTATGGCTACACCTTC. Translated, it gives CASSWSEYGYTF.

The chain is built from TRBV7-8 and TRBJ2-2; 10 positions match TRBD2. Germline values: CDR1 SGHVS, CDR2 FQNEAQ. The V segment lost 1 base and the J segment 4 bases; nucleotides outside the gene matches: 3. The CDR3 has 16 amino acids. DNA for the CDR3: TGTGCCAGCAGCTTAGGACTAGCGGGCCGCACCGGGGAGCTGTTTTTT. The encoded protein is CASSLGLAGRTGELFF.

V gene TRBV5-1 combines with J gene TRBJ1-1; TRBD1 aligns across 9 bases. This CDR3 region has 16 residues. The V gene's germline CDR1 is SGHRS and CDR2 YFSETQ. V shed 0 bases, J shed 4 bases, and the junction held 7 bases outside the gene matches. This CDR3 reads CASSLAGQGMVTEAFF. The DNA of the CDR3 is TGCGCCAGCAGCTTGGCCGGACAGGGGATGGTCACTGAAGCTTTCTTT.

The rearrangement joins TRBV5-4 to TRBJ2-2; tentatively, D is TRBD1 (6 bases). Germline V gene data show CDR1 as SGHNT and CDR2 as YYREEE (reference sequence). This CDR3 is 15 amino acids long. V was clipped by 5 bases and J by 4 bases, with 15 bases between them. The CDR3 region has the DNA TGTGCCAGCAGTAAAGGGGGAGAGGGCACCGGGGAGCTGTTTTTT. It specifies CASSKGGEGTGELFF.

Of note for this clone: Within the sample, other DNA sequences also encode this same CDR3. The chain is built from TRBV18 and TRBJ1-5; no definite D call. The CDR3 loop spans 13 amino acids. V gave up 2 bases and J gave up 5 bases, with 7 bases separating them. Germline CDR1 KGHSH, CDR2 LQKENI. This CDR3 is CASSPGRDQPQHF. In DNA, the CDR3 is TGTGCCAGCTCACCAGGGAGAGATCAGCCCCAGCATTTT.

This chain links TRBV6-5 with TRBJ2-5; a possible D gene is TRBD2 (5 bases). CDR1 and CDR2 (germline): MNHEY, SVGAGI. The CDR3 is 11 residues long. Trimming removed 10 bases at V and 5 bases at J, with 11 bases between. CDR3 in amino acids: CATTRGETQYF. The CDR3 DNA is TGTGCCACCACACGCGGGGAGACCCAGTACTTC.

This clone turned up a few times. This chain's CDR3 is CASSQEGGQSNTEAFF. The CDR3 DNA reads as TGTGCCAGCAGCCAAGAAGGCGGACAGAGTAACACTGAAGCTTTCTTT. V usage is TRBV4-2 and J usage is TRBJ1-1; a possible D gene is TRBD1 (6 bases). CDR1 is LGHNA, CDR2 YNFKEQ, per germline. The CDR3 runs 16 residues. V dropped 0 bases and J dropped 2 bases, with 13 bases sitting between them.

This clone was detected only a few times. The V gene is TRBV13, the J gene TRBJ2-3; TRBD2 is a possible D gene (6 bases). Per germline, CDR1 PRHDT and CDR2 FYEKMQ (reference sequence). The CDR3 loop spans 16 amino acids. Trimming removed 5 bases at V and 4 bases at J, with 19 bases between. The CDR3 sequence is CASSLKLAGFADTQYF. In nucleotides, the CDR3 is TGTGCCAGCAGCCTCAAACTAGCCGGTTTTGCAGATACGCAGTATTTT.

The chain has TRBV5-5 and TRBJ2-7, with 8 bases fitting TRBD1. Germline loops: CDR1 SGHKS, CDR2 YYEKEE (reference sequence). This CDR3 comprises 16 residues. The V and J ends lost 5 bases and 3 bases, in that order; junction bases with no gene match: 13. CDR3 DNA sequence: TGTGCCAGCAGTTACCTAAGAGGACAGGGCCTCTACGAGCAGTACTTC. Amino acid sequence: CASSYLRGQGLYEQYF.

The chain has TRBV9 and TRBJ1-1, with a weak D call TRBD1 (6 bases). There are 16 residues in the CDR3. Germline V gene lookup returns CDR1 SGDLS and CDR2 YYNGEE. With 4 bases removed from V and 4 bases from J, the gap between germline ends came to 20 bases. In DNA, the CDR3 is TGTGCCAGCAGCTTCGGACCGGACAGCCCTTTCACTGAAGCTTTCTTT. It yields the protein CASSFGPDSPFTEAFF. Supplemented by reference TRBV9 and TRBJ1-1, the full variable domain reads DSGVTQTPKHLITATGQRVTLRCSPRSGDLSVYWYQQSLDQGLQFLIQYYNGEERAKGNILERFSAQQFPDLHSELNLSSLELGDSALYFCASSFGPDSPFTEAFFGQGTRLTVV.

V usage is TRBV27 and J usage is TRBJ2-7; the D gene is possibly TRBD2 (6 bases). With 4 bases removed from V and 0 bases from J, the gap between germline ends came to 13 bases. The V gene's germline CDR1 is MNHEY and CDR2 SMNVEV (reference sequence). CDR3 size: 15 residues. In DNA form, the CDR3 reads TGTGCCAGCAGTTCGTCCCTAGCGAGCTCCTACGAGCAGTACTTC. This gives the protein CASSSSLASSYEQYF.

This sequence joins TRBV5-1 and TRBJ2-7; the D gene is possibly TRBD1 (6 bases). Trimming pared 2 bases from V and 2 bases from J, leaving 8 bases between. CDR3 length: 13 residues. The germline V gene has CDR1 SGHRS and CDR2 YFSETQ. In DNA, the CDR3 is TGCGCCAGCAGCTTACAGGGACCCTACGAGCAGTACTTC. Translating gives CASSLQGPYEQYF.

V is TRBV19 and J is TRBJ2-7, with 14 nucleotides matching TRBD2. With V trimmed by 3 bases and J by 4 bases, 5 bases remained unmatched. Germline V gene sequence: CDR1 LNHDA, CDR2 SQIVND (reference sequence). The CDR3 loop spans 16 amino acids. For the CDR3, the DNA is TGTGCCAGTAGTATGGGCGGGACTAGCGGGAGTTACGAGCAGTACTTC. It translates to CASSMGGTSGSYEQYF. Based on the CDR3 plus reference TRBV19 and TRBJ2-7, the full variable domain is DGGITQSPKYLFRKEGQNVTLSCEQNLNHDAMYWYRQDPGQGLRLIYYSQIVNDFQKGDIAEGYSVSREKKESFPLTVTSAQKNPTAFYLCASSMGGTSGSYEQYFGPGTRLTVT.

J is TRBJ1-1 and V is TRBV7-3; the match to TRBD1 covers 7 bases. With 5 bases clipped from V and 9 bases from J, the junction kept 9 bases outside the gene matches. This CDR3 spans 13 amino acids. CDR1 and CDR2 from the germline V gene are SGHTA and FQGTGA. This chain's CDR3 is CASSIGEGQKAFF. The CDR3 nucleotides are TGTGCCAGCAGCATAGGTGAGGGACAGAAAGCTTTCTTT.

The rearrangement links TRBV30 to TRBJ2-1; 14 positions match TRBD2. V was clipped by 1 base and J by 4 bases; unmatched bases: 0. Germline CDR1 GTSNPN, CDR2 SVGIG (reference sequence). The CDR3 has 15 residues. Written as DNA, the CDR3 is TGTGCCTGGAGTGGGACTAGCGGGAGGTACAATGAGCAGTTCTTC. It codes for CAWSGTSGRYNEQFF.

The rearrangement joins TRBV6-6 to TRBJ2-2; maybe TRBD2 (6 bases). The germline V and J ends were trimmed by 7 bases and 4 bases, with 19 bases remaining between them. Germline values: CDR1 MNHNY, CDR2 SVGAGI (reference sequence). The CDR3 sequence is 16 residues long. The CDR3 nucleotides read TGTGCCAGCACCTACGAGGGAGGTACGCGCACCGGGGAGCTGTTTTTT. As protein: CASTYEGGTRTGELFF.

The chain uses TRBV6-5 and TRBJ2-7; the match to TRBD2 covers 13 bases. CDR3 length equals 15 residues. Germline V gives CDR1 MNHEY, CDR2 SVGAGI. J lost 4 bases, V lost 5 bases, and 5 bases had no gene match. CDR3 nucleotide sequence: TGTGCCAGCAGTCCCCGGACTAGCGGGAGTTACGAGCAGTACTTC. Its translation is CASSPRTSGSYEQYF.

This rearrangement joins TRBV28 to TRBJ1-2; 7 bases are a match to TRBD1. The J segment lost 0 bases and the V segment lost 2 bases, leaving 3 bases of the junction unmatched. Germline V gene sequence: CDR1 MDHEN, CDR2 SYDVKM. The CDR3 is made up of 15 amino acids. CDR3 region: CASSLGGGTNYGYTF. The CDR3 DNA sequence: TGTGCCAGCAGTTTAGGAGGGGGCACTAACTATGGCTACACCTTC.

The sample holds one count of this clone. V usage is TRBV15 and J usage is TRBJ2-5; D perhaps matches TRBD1 (5 bases). Germline CDR1 is LNHNV and CDR2 is YYDKDF (reference sequence). This CDR3 has 16 amino acids. V lost 0 bases and J 2 bases, leaving 13 bases between the germline ends. Here the CDR3 reads CATSRDPGQGQETQYF. The CDR3 coding sequence is TGTGCCACCAGCAGAGATCCAGGCCAGGGTCAAGAGACCCAGTACTTC.

This chain joins TRBV6-1 and TRBJ2-1; TRBD2 aligns across 7 bases. The germline V gene encodes CDR1 MNHNS and CDR2 SASEGT. CDR3 length: 15 residues. J lost 7 bases, V lost 4 bases, and 10 bases had no gene match. The CDR3 reads CASSGATRGKNEQFF. The CDR3 DNA reads TGTGCCAGCAGTGGGGCAACGCGGGGGAAGAATGAGCAGTTCTTC.

V gene TRBV19 combines with J gene TRBJ2-1, with D hard to call. This CDR3 region has 13 residues. Trimming left V 7 bases short and J 4 bases short, with 11 bases between. Germline V gives CDR1 LNHDA, CDR2 SQIVND (reference sequence). As DNA, the CDR3 is TGTGCCAGTAATCCTAGTCTATACAATGAGCAGTTCTTC. It specifies CASNPSLYNEQFF.

The genes are TRBV2 and TRBJ1-5, with 12 bases fitting TRBD1. Germline loops: CDR1 SNHLY, CDR2 FYNNEI. This CDR3 region has 15 residues. Trimming at V came to 7 bases and at J to 6 bases, leaving 7 bases not matched to a gene. The CDR3 DNA follows: TGTGCCAGCAATCGGGGACAGGGGGCAGCTCAGCCCCAGCATTTT. This gives the protein CASNRGQGAAQPQHF.

The chain is built from TRBV10-3 and TRBJ1-2, with 9 bases lining up with TRBD1. Germline CDR1 is ENHRY and CDR2 is SYGVKD. V gave up 6 bases and J gave up 7 bases; unmatched junction bases: 6. The CDR3 has 13 residues. CDR3 DNA sequence: TGTGCCATCAGACCGGGACAGGGTCGTGGCTACACCTTC. Translating gives CAIRPGQGRGYTF.